These T cell receptor beta chains were read from a single sample in a study of blood T cell repertoires in COVID-19. Repertoires were generated with immunoSEQ multiplex PCR, while TCRdb's copy carries only in-frame clones and drops some. Of fewer than 120,000 clones listed, approximately 82% are singletons. The sequencing input was peripheral blood. Receptor source: a woman older than 75 with acute or convalescent COVID-19. The CDR3 runs from the conserved cysteine through the conserved F or W. Each record gives: V gene, J gene, D gene, clone size, CDR3 protein, CDR3 DNA. The D gene is left open where the match is weak. Not every row has a clone size; where given, it reads once, few, many or a size class.

V: TRBV5-1
J: TRBJ2-5
D: -
size: -
CDR3: CASSTFPGQQETQYF
DNA: TGCGCCAGCAGCACCTTTCCGGGACAACAAGAGACCCAGTACTTC

V: TRBV7-9
J: TRBJ2-3
D: TRBD1
size: -
CDR3: CASSLSTGGDTDTQYF
DNA: TGTGCCAGCAGCCTCTCGACAGGGGGGGACACAGATACGCAGTATTTT

V: TRBV19
J: TRBJ2-3
D: -
size: -
CDR3: CASREGGNTDTQYF
DNA: TGTGCCAGTAGGGAGGGGGGGAACACAGATACGCAGTATTTT

V: TRBV12-3/TRBV12-4
J: TRBJ1-3
D: -
size: -
CDR3: CASSPGTGNTIYF
DNA: TGTGCCAGCAGCCCAGGGACTGGAAACACCATATATTTT

V: TRBV5-1
J: TRBJ1-4
D: TRBD1
size: -
CDR3: CASSAYRGRQEKLFF
DNA: TGCGCCAGCAGCGCCTACAGGGGGCGGCAGGAAAAACTGTTTTTT

V: TRBV7-2
J: TRBJ2-2
D: TRBD2
size: -
CDR3: CASNPTSGGSGELFF
DNA: TGTGCCAGCAACCCAACTAGCGGGGGTTCCGGGGAGCTGTTTTTT

V: TRBV28
J: TRBJ2-3
D: TRBD2
size: -
CDR3: CASSPLGGGAVDTQYF
DNA: TGTGCCAGCAGCCCACTTGGCGGGGGGGCGGTAGATACGCAGTATTTT

V: TRBV14
J: TRBJ1-2
D: -
size: -
CDR3: CASSQGWGGYGYTF
DNA: TGTGCCAGCAGCCAAGGATGGGGCGGCTATGGCTACACCTTC

V: TRBV5-1
J: TRBJ2-3
D: TRBD1
size: few
CDR3: CASSGSTGAPTDTQYF
DNA: TGCGCCAGCAGCGGGAGTACAGGGGCCCCCACAGATACGCAGTATTTT

V: TRBV15
J: TRBJ1-4
D: TRBD1
size: -
CDR3: CATSRVRQGGLTEKLFF
DNA: TGTGCCACCAGCAGAGTACGCCAGGGGGGCCTGACGGAAAAACTGTTTTTT

V: TRBV28
J: TRBJ2-3
D: TRBD2
size: -
CDR3: CASQGLAGDTQYF
DNA: TGTGCCAGCCAGGGACTAGCGGGAGATACGCAGTATTTT

V: TRBV18
J: TRBJ1-1
D: -
size: -
CDR3: CASSLRTELNTEAFF
DNA: TGTGCCAGCTCACTCAGGACAGAACTGAACACTGAAGCTTTCTTT

V: TRBV11-2
J: TRBJ2-4
D: -
size: -
CDR3: CASSLGVAGWVDIQYF
DNA: TGTGCCAGCAGCTTAGGTGTGGCAGGGTGGGTGGACATTCAGTACTTC

V: TRBV5-6
J: TRBJ2-7
D: -
size: once
CDR3: CASSFGGQPEQYF
DNA: TGTGCCAGCAGCTTTGGAGGGCAGCCCGAGCAGTACTTC

V: TRBV19
J: TRBJ2-1
D: TRBD2
size: -
CDR3: CASRPGLAENNEQFF
DNA: TGTGCCAGCCGTCCGGGACTAGCGGAAAACAATGAGCAGTTCTTC

V: TRBV5-5
J: TRBJ2-7
D: -
size: -
CDR3: CASSLAGDSSYEQYF
DNA: TGTGCCAGCAGCTTGGCGGGAGACAGTTCCTACGAGCAGTACTTC

V: TRBV5-5
J: TRBJ2-5
D: TRBD2
size: -
CDR3: CASNPQGSGWETQYF
DNA: TGTGCCAGCAACCCCCAAGGTAGCGGGTGGGAGACCCAGTACTTC

V: TRBV24-1
J: TRBJ2-1
D: TRBD2
size: -
CDR3: CATSDFGRGAGEQFF
DNA: TGTGCCACCAGTGATTTTGGGCGGGGGGCCGGTGAGCAGTTCTTC

V: TRBV30
J: TRBJ1-1
D: -
size: -
CDR3: CAWSRELTVNTEAFF
DNA: TGTGCCTGGAGTCGAGAACTCACTGTGAACACTGAAGCTTTCTTT

V: TRBV7-8
J: TRBJ2-1
D: -
size: -
CDR3: CASSHREPNEQFF
DNA: TGTGCCAGCAGCCACAGGGAACCAAATGAGCAGTTCTTC

V: TRBV7-9
J: TRBJ2-7
D: -
size: few
CDR3: CASSSGQISYEQYF
DNA: TGTGCCAGCAGCTCTGGACAGATTTCTTACGAGCAGTACTTC

V: TRBV7-9
J: TRBJ2-1
D: -
size: -
CDR3: CASSQTSSYNEQFF
DNA: TGTGCCAGCAGCCAGACTAGCTCCTACAATGAGCAGTTCTTC

V: TRBV5-5
J: TRBJ1-6
D: -
size: few
CDR3: CASSHNRESSYNSPLHF
DNA: TGTGCCAGCAGCCACAACAGGGAAAGCTCCTATAATTCACCCCTCCACTTT

V: TRBV5-1
J: TRBJ2-7
D: TRBD2
size: once
CDR3: CASSISGGSFNEQYF
DNA: TGCGCCAGCAGCATCTCGGGGGGGTCATTCAACGAGCAGTACTTC

V: TRBV19
J: TRBJ2-1
D: -
size: -
CDR3: CASSTGRSSYNEQFF
DNA: TGTGCCAGTAGTACGGGAAGGAGCTCCTACAATGAGCAGTTCTTC

V: TRBV7-3
J: TRBJ2-3
D: TRBD1
size: -
CDR3: CASSLLGQSPQYF
DNA: TGTGCCAGCAGCTTACTGGGACAGTCTCCGCAGTATTTT

V: TRBV11-2
J: TRBJ2-3
D: -
size: -
CDR3: CASSFRGLGSTDTQYF
DNA: TGTGCCAGCAGCTTTCGTGGACTGGGGAGCACAGATACGCAGTATTTT

V: TRBV11-1
J: TRBJ2-2
D: -
size: -
CDR3: CASSLLFANTGELFF
DNA: TGTGCCAGCAGCCTACTATTCGCGAACACCGGGGAGCTGTTTTTT

V: TRBV5-1
J: TRBJ2-7
D: TRBD2
size: many
CDR3: CASSSHTGTSFF
DNA: TGCGCCAGCAGCTCGCATACCGGGACTAGTTTCTTC